This entry lists 25 T cell receptor beta chains sequenced from one sample in a study of T-cell memory formation after mild COVID-19. TCRdb re-called the 5' RACE reads with MiXCR, one entry per CDR3 protein. The table has 34,000 or so distinct CDR3 sequences, just under 8% seen once. The sequenced material came from PBMCs or a T cell subset sorted from them (not recorded which). The source of these receptors is a man aged 18 to 30 who had mild COVID-19 (a few samples of this study predate the infection). Cell type and time point are not known.

This clonotype appeared a few times. The chain employs TRBV12-3 or TRBV12-4 and TRBJ2-2; 11 nucleotides align to TRBD2. V was pared by 6 bases and J by 5 bases, with 8 bases of the junction left unmatched. This CDR3 region has 16 residues. The CDR3, as DNA: TGTGCCAGCAGCCGGTTAGCGGGGGGGAAAACCGGGGAGCTGTTTTTT. The encoded protein is CASSRLAGGKTGELFF.

This clonotype came up many times. The rearrangement joins TRBV20-1 to TRBJ2-7; possible D gene TRBD1, 6 bases. CDR1 and CDR2 from the germline V gene are DFQATT and SNEGSKA (reference sequence). The CDR3 has 13 residues. V dropped 1 base and J dropped 3 bases, with 10 bases sitting between them. CDR3 in DNA: TGCAGTGCTAGAGCCGGACAGTACTACGAGCAGTACTTC. Translating it yields CSARAGQYYEQYF.

This chain connects TRBV10-3 to TRBJ2-1; TRBD2 aligns across 15 bases. J was trimmed by 7 bases and V by 2 bases; bases with no gene match: 3. The CDR3 contains 16 residues. The germline gives CDR1 ENHRY, CDR2 SYGVKD. The CDR3 nucleotides are TGTGCCATCAGTGAGGGACTAGCGGGGGGGCCGAATGAGCAGTTCTTC. Its translation: CAISEGLAGGPNEQFF.

V and J are TRBV7-9 and TRBJ1-6; D is undetermined. Per the germline V gene, CDR1 is SEHNR and CDR2 is FQNEAQ (reference sequence). Trimming removed 5 bases from V and 9 bases from J, with 11 bases in between. The length of the CDR3 is 13 residues. As DNA, the CDR3 is TGTGCCAGCAGCCCTGCCCGGTCTTCACCCCTCCACTTT. Encoded protein: CASSPARSSPLHF.

This clonotype occurred many times. V and J are TRBV7-6 and TRBJ2-1; perhaps TRBD2 as D (6 bases). The CDR3 loop spans 14 amino acids. From germline, CDR1 is SGHVS and CDR2 FNYEAQ. Trimming pared 8 bases from V and 2 bases from J, leaving 13 bases between. CDR3 amino acids: CASSGSLAYNEQFF. For the CDR3, the DNA is TGTGCCAGCTCCGGGAGTCTGGCCTACAATGAGCAGTTCTTC.

The table lists this clonotype with many counts. This chain joins TRBV20-1 and TRBJ2-1; 9 bases match TRBD2. Per the germline V gene, CDR1 is DFQATT and CDR2 is SNEGSKA (reference sequence). V shed 1 base and J 0 bases; nucleotides not matched to a gene: 7. The CDR3 has 17 residues. Here the CDR3 reads CSARVRGGSSSYNEQFF. In nucleotides, the CDR3 is TGCAGTGCTAGAGTGCGGGGGGGTTCGAGCTCCTACAATGAGCAGTTCTTC.

This clonotype was found a few times. The CDR3 DNA sequence: TGCAGTGCTAGAGCCGGGTCGAGCAATCAGCCCCAGCATTTT. It codes for CSARAGSSNQPQHF. V is TRBV20-1 and J is TRBJ1-5, with D unclear. Germline lookup yields CDR1 DFQATT and CDR2 SNEGSKA (reference sequence). This CDR3 has 14 residues. Trimming removed 1 base from V and 1 base from J, with 8 bases in between.

This clonotype was counted ten times or more. V and J are TRBV15 and TRBJ2-2; D unresolved. Trimming removed 5 bases from V and 6 bases from J, with 19 bases in between. CDR3 length: 16 amino acids. Germline values: CDR1 LNHNV, CDR2 YYDKDF (reference sequence). Here the CDR3 DNA reads TGTGCCACCAGCGCCCCGGAACCAAAGACGGCCGGGGAGCTGTTTTTT. Translation gives CATSAPEPKTAGELFF. Drawing the rest from reference TRBV15 and TRBJ2-2, the complete variable domain is DAMVIQNPRYQVTQFGKPVTLSCSQTLNHNVMYWYQQKSSQAPKLLFHYYDKDFNNEADTPDNFQSRRPNTSFCFLDIRSPGLGDTAMYLCATSAPEPKTAGELFFGEGSRLTVL.

This clonotype was counted at least ten times. The V call is TRBV7-2, the J call TRBJ1-2; D perhaps matches TRBD1 (6 bases). Germline V gene lookup returns CDR1 SGHTA and CDR2 FQGNSA. V lost 8 bases to trimming and J lost 8 bases, with 12 bases between them. The CDR3 spans 11 residues. CDR3 DNA: TGTGCCAGCCCAGGGGTGGGGGGCTACACCTTC. It codes for CASPGVGGYTF. Using reference TRBV7-2 and TRBJ1-2 for the parts outside the CDR3, the full variable domain is GAGVSQSPSNKVTEKGKDVELRCDPISGHTALYWYRQSLGQGLEFLIYFQGNSAPDKSGLPSDRFSAERTGGSVSTLTIQRTQQEDSAVYLCASPGVGGYTFGSGTRLTVV.

This chain uses TRBV3-1 with TRBJ1-2, with TRBD1 as a possible D gene (5 bases). This CDR3 region has 13 residues. The germline V and J ends were trimmed by 3 bases and 14 bases, with 19 bases remaining between them. Germline V gives CDR1 LGHDT, CDR2 YNNKEL (reference sequence). CDR3 sequence reads: CASSHDPGTGGTF. For the CDR3, the DNA is TGTGCCAGCAGCCACGACCCAGGCACAGGCGGGACCTTC. The variable domain in full, completed from reference TRBV3-1 and TRBJ1-2, reads DTAVSQTPKYLVTQMGNDKSIKCEQNLGHDTMYWYKQDSKKFLKIMFSYNNKELIINETVPNRFSPKSPDKAHLNLHINSLELGDSAVYFCASSHDPGTGGTFGSGTRLTVV.

In its sample, this clonotype was seen many times. The chain carries TRBV28 and TRBJ2-4; D may be TRBD2 (5 bases). The germline V gene has CDR1 MDHEN and CDR2 SYDVKM. The V gene lost 4 bases and the J gene lost 3 bases, with 16 bases spanning the gap. This CDR3 is built from 16 residues. The chain's CDR3 is CASSSHTDFGKNIQYF. In nucleotides, the CDR3 is TGTGCCAGCAGTTCGCACACGGACTTTGGCAAAAACATTCAGTACTTC.

The CDR3 DNA follows: TGCGCCAGCAGCCAAGGTACTGCGCGGTACAATGAGCAGTTCTTC. Translating gives CASSQGTARYNEQFF. This chain links TRBV4-3 with TRBJ2-1; D gene uncertain. Germline CDR1 and CDR2: LGHNA and YSLEER. This CDR3 is 15 amino acids long. With 1 base removed from V and 4 bases from J, the gap between germline ends came to 11 bases.

Only a few counts were recorded for this clonotype. The chain joins TRBV18 to TRBJ2-1; 7 bases agree with TRBD2. V lost 1 base, J lost 9 bases, and 9 bases stayed unmatched. The germline V gene has CDR1 KGHSH and CDR2 LQKENI. CDR3 length: 15 residues. The CDR3 spells CASSPRRALAGEQFF. The CDR3 bases are TGTGCCAGCTCACCACGTCGGGCGTTAGCGGGTGAGCAGTTCTTC.

This clonotype was observed once. V gene TRBV7-9 combines with J gene TRBJ2-5; the D gene is possibly TRBD2 (6 bases). Germline assignment: CDR1 SEHNR and CDR2 FQNEAQ (reference sequence). V was trimmed by 5 bases and J by 2 bases, leaving 15 bases between them. This CDR3 is built from 15 residues. The DNA of the CDR3 is TGTGCCAGCAGCCCCAAGACTAGGCTACAAGAGACCCAGTACTTC. Amino acids: CASSPKTRLQETQYF.

This clonotype was detected ten times or more. The chain has TRBV10-3 and TRBJ2-3; D tentatively reads TRBD1 or TRBD2 (6 bases each). V lost 7 bases and J 3 bases, leaving 14 bases between the germline ends. The CDR3 consists of 14 residues. CDR1 and CDR2 from the germline V gene are ENHRY and SYGVKD. The CDR3 bases are TGTGCCATCAATGGGGGGCTTAGAACAGATACGCAGTATTTT. This codes for CAINGGLRTDTQYF.

This clonotype occurred many times. The V and J genes are TRBV6-2 or TRBV6-3 and TRBJ2-1; the match to TRBD2 covers 12 bases. The CDR3 is 16 amino acids. Per germline, CDR1 MNHEY and CDR2 SVGEGT. Trimming removed 6 bases from V and 3 bases from J; junction bases left unmatched: 6. The CDR3 region has the DNA TGTGCCAGCAGCACCGGGACTAGCGGGTTCTACAATGAGCAGTTCTTC. Amino acid sequence: CASSTGTSGFYNEQFF.

The sample holds a few counts of this clonotype. The chain uses TRBV20-1 and TRBJ1-2, with D hard to call. Germline V gives CDR1 DFQATT, CDR2 SNEGSKA (reference sequence). With 7 bases removed from V and 4 bases from J, the gap between germline ends came to 19 bases. There are 14 residues in the CDR3. The CDR3: CSGKQDLNGYGYTF. Here the CDR3 DNA reads TGCAGTGGGAAGCAGGACCTAAATGGCTATGGCTACACCTTC.

This clonotype was detected many times. The chain is built from TRBV5-1 and TRBJ2-7; maybe TRBD1 (6 bases). CDR1 is SGHRS and CDR2 is YFSETQ in the germline V gene. Between the trimmed V and J ends, which lost 0 bases and 5 bases, there was a span of 15 bases. The CDR3 spans 15 residues. The CDR3 DNA reads TGCGCCAGCAGCTTGGGGTCACAGGGTGGCCACGAGCAGTACTTC. It specifies CASSLGSQGGHEQYF.

This clonotype was picked up a small number of times. V and J are TRBV5-1 and TRBJ1-5, with D unresolved. Germline V lookup: CDR1 SGHRS, CDR2 YFSETQ. The CDR3 is 12 amino acids. The V gene lost 7 bases and the J gene lost 5 bases, with 10 bases spanning the gap. The CDR3 sequence: CASLSMDQPQHF. CDR3 DNA sequence: TGCGCCAGCTTATCCATGGATCAGCCCCAGCATTTT.

This clonotype was detected many times. This chain connects TRBV5-1 to TRBJ2-3; weak D call: TRBD2 (5 bases). Germline V lookup: CDR1 SGHRS, CDR2 YFSETQ. The length of the CDR3 is 14 residues. Between the trimmed V and J ends, which lost 8 bases and 0 bases, there was a span of 13 bases. The DNA for the CDR3 is TGCGCCAGTTCGGAGGCCACTAGCACAGATACGCAGTATTTT. Residues: CASSEATSTDTQYF.

This clonotype was detected many times. The V call is TRBV7-2, the J call TRBJ1-2; a weak D match, TRBD1 (5 bases). CDR1 SGHTA and CDR2 FQGNSA come from the germline V gene. With 1 base removed from V and 9 bases from J, the gap between germline ends came to 9 bases. The CDR3 covers 12 residues. This CDR3 reads CASSLDTGRYTF. DNA for the CDR3: TGTGCCAGCAGCTTAGATACAGGCCGCTACACCTTC.

This clonotype was observed at least ten times. The rearrangement links TRBV12-3 or TRBV12-4 to TRBJ1-2; possibly TRBD1 for D (6 bases). This CDR3 spans 15 amino acids. The V end was cut by 2 bases, the J end by 6 bases, with 16 bases between. CDR3 loop: CASSLYRVWENGYTF. CDR3 sequence (DNA): TGTGCCAGCAGTTTATACAGGGTATGGGAGAATGGCTACACCTTC.

This clonotype showed up many times. As DNA, the CDR3 is TGCAGTGCTAGGCGACAGGGGAATGAAAAACTGTTTTTT. Its protein product is CSARRQGNEKLFF. The chain uses TRBV20-1 and TRBJ1-4; 8 nucleotides align to TRBD1. CDR3 size: 13 residues. The V gene's germline CDR1 is DFQATT and CDR2 SNEGSKA (reference sequence). J lost 5 bases, V lost 3 bases, and 2 bases had no gene match.

This clonotype has a count of ten or more. The chain combines TRBV27 with TRBJ2-7, with unresolved D. Trimming removed 5 bases from V and 2 bases from J, with 13 bases in between. The CDR3 spans 14 residues. Germline V gives CDR1 MNHEY, CDR2 SMNVEV (reference sequence). CDR3 in DNA: TGTGCCAGCAGTCCCTTTCGAGCAGCCTACGAGCAGTACTTC. As protein: CASSPFRAAYEQYF.

This chain connects TRBV7-2 to TRBJ2-5; no clear D. Germline assignment: CDR1 SGHTA and CDR2 FQGNSA. The CDR3 has 13 amino acids. V was cut by 6 bases and J by 0 bases, with 8 bases left in between. Here the CDR3 reads CASRLGNQETQYF. In nucleotides, the CDR3 is TGTGCCAGCAGATTGGGAAACCAAGAGACCCAGTACTTC.